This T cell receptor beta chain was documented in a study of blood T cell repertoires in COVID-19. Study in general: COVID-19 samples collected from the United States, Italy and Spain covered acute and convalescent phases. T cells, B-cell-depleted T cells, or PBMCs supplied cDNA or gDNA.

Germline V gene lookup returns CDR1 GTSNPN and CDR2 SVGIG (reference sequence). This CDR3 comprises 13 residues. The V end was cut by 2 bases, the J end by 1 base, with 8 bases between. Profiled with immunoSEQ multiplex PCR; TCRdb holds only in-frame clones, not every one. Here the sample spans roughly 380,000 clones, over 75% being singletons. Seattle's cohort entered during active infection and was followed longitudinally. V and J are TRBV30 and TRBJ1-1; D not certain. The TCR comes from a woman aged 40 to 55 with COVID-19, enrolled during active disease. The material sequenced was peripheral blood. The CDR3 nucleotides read TGTGCCTGGAGTTTTACGCGGAACACTGAAGCTTTCTTT. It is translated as CAWSFTRNTEAFF.